The 8 T cell receptor beta chains given below trace back to one sample, sequenced in a study of cytomegalovirus exposure and HLA in healthy donors. With 60 Vbeta and 13 Jbeta primers, the PCR was carried out. TCRdb's copy holds only in-frame clones and misses some; the assay was immunoSEQ multiplex PCR. The sample includes 130,000 to 150,000 clones, about 75% seen only once; the top ten take approximately 4%. The sample consisted of PBMCs. The receptors here all came from a young man in good health and CMV-seronegative.

In this sample, this clone turned up a few times. The chain recombines TRBV6-1 with TRBJ1-1; no clear D. The V gene lost 6 bases and the J gene lost 3 bases, with 14 bases spanning the gap. Germline CDR1 is MNHNS and CDR2 is SASEGT. This CDR3 has 14 residues. DNA of the CDR3: TGTGCCAGCAGGAACTCCCTGAGGGACACTGAAGCTTTCTTT. It encodes CASRNSLRDTEAFF.

V and J are TRBV6-5 and TRBJ1-1; 7 bases agree with TRBD1. Per germline, CDR1 MNHEY and CDR2 SVGAGI. Losses at the gene ends were 5 bases for V and 1 base for J; bases not matched to a gene: 4. The CDR3 contains 14 residues. The CDR3 sequence: CASSLDRRNTEAFF. The CDR3 nucleotides are TGTGCCAGCAGTCTGGACAGGCGGAACACTGAAGCTTTCTTT.

The sample holds one count of this clone. V and J are TRBV5-1 and TRBJ1-5; TRBD1 matches 7 bases. Germline values: CDR1 SGHRS, CDR2 YFSETQ. The CDR3 covers 15 residues. Trimming at V came to 4 bases and at J to 6 bases, leaving 10 bases not matched to a gene. The CDR3 protein is CASSAGTADGQPQHF. As DNA, the CDR3 is TGCGCCAGCAGCGCTGGGACAGCCGATGGTCAGCCCCAGCATTTT.

The J gene is TRBJ2-2, the V gene TRBV11-2; D not certain. Germline V gene sequence: CDR1 SGHAT, CDR2 FQNNGV. This CDR3 comprises 16 residues. V was trimmed by 0 bases and J by 6 bases, leaving 14 bases between them. CDR3 region: CASSLDGGSRAGELFF. The CDR3 nucleotides are TGTGCCAGCAGCTTAGATGGCGGCAGTAGAGCCGGGGAGCTGTTTTTT.

This chain connects TRBV7-3 to TRBJ2-2, with 9 bases fitting TRBD2. This CDR3 is built from 12 residues. J gave up 11 bases and V 6 bases, and 4 bases lay outside the gene matches. CDR1 is SGHTA and CDR2 is FQGTGA in the germline V gene. The CDR3 spells CASRTGTSELFF. The CDR3 bases are TGTGCCAGCAGGACCGGGACTAGCGAGCTGTTTTTT.

V gene TRBV5-6 combines with J gene TRBJ2-7, with 8 positions matching TRBD1. Trimming at V came to 4 bases and at J to 0 bases, leaving 6 bases not matched to a gene. The CDR3 has 15 residues. The germline V gene encodes CDR1 SGHDT and CDR2 YYEEEE. This chain's CDR3 is CASSGWDRPSYEQYF. The CDR3 nucleotides read TGTGCCAGCAGCGGGTGGGACAGGCCCTCCTACGAGCAGTACTTC.

This clone was found a few times. V is TRBV2 and J is TRBJ1-3; 7 bases line up with TRBD1. Per germline, CDR1 SNHLY and CDR2 FYNNEI. V dropped 6 bases and J dropped 4; count of bases not matched to a gene: 6. This CDR3 spans 14 amino acids. The CDR3 nucleotides are TGTGCCAGCAGCGAGGGGGCGAGGGGAAACACCATATATTTT. Translated: CASSEGARGNTIYF. Full variable domain (remainder filled in from reference TRBV2 and TRBJ1-3): EPEVTQTPSHQVTQMGQEVILRCVPISNHLYFYWYRQILGQKVEFLVSFYNNEISEKSEIFDDQFSVERPDGSNFTLKIRSTKLEDSAMYFCASSEGARGNTIYFGEGSWLTVV.

The gene calls are TRBV27 and TRBJ2-2; 14 bases agree with TRBD2. Germline trimming cut 0 bases from V and 7 bases from J; bases unmatched to any gene: 4. The CDR3 has 17 amino acids. Looked up from germline, CDR1 is MNHEY and CDR2 is SMNVEV (reference sequence). Written as DNA, the CDR3 is TGTGCCAGCAGTTTATCGGGACTAGCGGGAGAAAGCGGGGAGCTGTTTTTT. This codes for CASSLSGLAGESGELFF.